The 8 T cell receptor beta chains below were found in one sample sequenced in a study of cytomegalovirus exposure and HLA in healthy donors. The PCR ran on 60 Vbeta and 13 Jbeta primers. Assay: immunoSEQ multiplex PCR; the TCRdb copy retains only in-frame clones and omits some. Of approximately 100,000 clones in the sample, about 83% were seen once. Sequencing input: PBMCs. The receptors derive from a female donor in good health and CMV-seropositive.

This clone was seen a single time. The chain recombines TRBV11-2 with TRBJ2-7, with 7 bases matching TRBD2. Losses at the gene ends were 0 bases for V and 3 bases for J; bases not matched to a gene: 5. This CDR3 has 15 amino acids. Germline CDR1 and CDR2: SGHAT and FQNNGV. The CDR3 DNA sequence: TGTGCCAGCAGCTTAGACTCCTCGGGGGGCTACGAGCAGTACTTC. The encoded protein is CASSLDSSGGYEQYF.

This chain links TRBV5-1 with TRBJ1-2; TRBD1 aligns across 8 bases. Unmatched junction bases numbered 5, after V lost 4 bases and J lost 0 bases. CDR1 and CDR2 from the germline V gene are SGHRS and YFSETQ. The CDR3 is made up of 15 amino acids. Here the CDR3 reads CASSLGQGSNYGYTF. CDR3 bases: TGCGCCAGCAGCCTAGGACAGGGATCTAACTATGGCTACACCTTC.

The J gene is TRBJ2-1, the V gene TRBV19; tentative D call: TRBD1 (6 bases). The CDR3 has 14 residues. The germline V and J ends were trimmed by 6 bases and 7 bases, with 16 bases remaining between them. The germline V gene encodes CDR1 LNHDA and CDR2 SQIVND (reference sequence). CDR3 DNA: TGTGCCAGTAGCCACTACAGGGAAAGGAATGAGCAGTTCTTC. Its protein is CASSHYRERNEQFF.

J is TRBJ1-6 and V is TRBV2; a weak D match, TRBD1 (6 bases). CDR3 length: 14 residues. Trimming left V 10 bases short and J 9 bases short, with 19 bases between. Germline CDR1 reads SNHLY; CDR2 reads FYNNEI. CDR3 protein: CATQQGLVGSPLHF. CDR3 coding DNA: TGTGCCACGCAACAGGGTCTTGTTGGTTCACCCCTCCACTTT. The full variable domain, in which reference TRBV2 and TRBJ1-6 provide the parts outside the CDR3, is EPEVTQTPSHQVTQMGQEVILRCVPISNHLYFYWYRQILGQKVEFLVSFYNNEISEKSEIFDDQFSVERPDGSNFTLKIRSTKLEDSAMYFCATQQGLVGSPLHFGNGTRLTVT.

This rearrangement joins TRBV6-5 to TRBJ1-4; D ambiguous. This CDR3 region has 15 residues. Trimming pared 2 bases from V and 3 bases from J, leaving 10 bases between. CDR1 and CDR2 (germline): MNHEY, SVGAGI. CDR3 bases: TGTGCCAGCAGTTACCGGGGATTTCCTAATGAAAAACTGTTTTTT. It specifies CASSYRGFPNEKLFF.

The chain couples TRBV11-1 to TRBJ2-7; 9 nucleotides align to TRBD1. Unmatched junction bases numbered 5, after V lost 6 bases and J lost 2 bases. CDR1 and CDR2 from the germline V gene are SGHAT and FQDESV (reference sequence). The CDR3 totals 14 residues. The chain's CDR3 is CASRRNRGPYEQYF. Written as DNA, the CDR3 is TGTGCCAGCAGACGCAACAGGGGGCCCTACGAGCAGTACTTC.

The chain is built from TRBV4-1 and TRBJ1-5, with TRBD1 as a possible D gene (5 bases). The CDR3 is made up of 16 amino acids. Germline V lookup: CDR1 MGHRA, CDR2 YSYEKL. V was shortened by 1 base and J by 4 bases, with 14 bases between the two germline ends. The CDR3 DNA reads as TGCGCCAGCAGCCAAGGGGTAAGGGCAGGGAATCAGCCCCAGCATTTT. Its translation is CASSQGVRAGNQPQHF.

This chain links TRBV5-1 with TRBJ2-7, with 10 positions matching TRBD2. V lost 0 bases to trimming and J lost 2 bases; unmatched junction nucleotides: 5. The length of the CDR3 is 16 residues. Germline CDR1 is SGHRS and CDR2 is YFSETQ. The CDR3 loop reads CASSLATSGPPYEQYF. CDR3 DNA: TGCGCCAGCAGCTTGGCGACTAGCGGGCCCCCCTACGAGCAGTACTTC.